Below, 14 T cell receptor beta chains from the same sample are listed, as sequenced in a study of blood T cell repertoires in COVID-19. Measured with immunoSEQ multiplex PCR; TCRdb has only the in-frame clones, and not every one. The table records a few hundred thousand clones, around 89% of them present only once. Input material: PBMCs or T cells enriched from blood (not recorded which). The receptors stem from a young man who had recovered from COVID-19.

This chain links TRBV15 with TRBJ2-2, with a possible D match to TRBD2 (6 bases). The germline V gene encodes CDR1 LNHNV and CDR2 YYDKDF (reference sequence). Trimming cost V 3 bases and J 4 bases, with 12 bases left between them. This CDR3 has 15 amino acids. The CDR3 DNA follows: TGTGCCACCAGCAGGGCCGGGACTTTCACCGGGGAGCTGTTTTTT. Translating gives CATSRAGTFTGELFF.

The chain uses TRBV18 and TRBJ1-1, with D unresolved. CDR1 is KGHSH and CDR2 is LQKENI in the germline V gene. CDR3 length: 15 amino acids. The V and J ends lost 3 bases and 5 bases respectively, with 16 bases between them. Here the CDR3 DNA reads TGTGCCAGCTCACCTCAGACGGAGGGAAGGACTGAAGCTTTCTTT. Its translation: CASSPQTEGRTEAFF.

This sequence joins TRBV28 and TRBJ1-5; possible D gene TRBD1, 6 bases. The V gene lost 8 bases and the J gene lost 5 bases, with 16 bases spanning the gap. Germline CDR1 and CDR2: MDHEN and SYDVKM. This CDR3 contains 14 residues. CDR3 sequence: CASGRAGAYQPQHF. Here the CDR3 DNA reads TGTGCCAGCGGCCGGGCAGGGGCGTATCAGCCCCAGCATTTT.

In DNA form, the CDR3 reads TGTGCCTGGAGGGCCGCTGCAACTAATGAAAAACTGTTTTTT. Encoded protein: CAWRAAATNEKLFF. The chain carries TRBV30 and TRBJ1-4; unclear D gene. Germline lookup yields CDR1 GTSNPN and CDR2 SVGIG (reference sequence). V lost 3 bases to trimming and J lost 0 bases, with 8 bases between them. The CDR3 contains 14 residues. The full variable domain, its missing parts supplied by reference TRBV30 and TRBJ1-4, is SQTIHQWPATLVQPVGSPLSLECTVEGTSNPNLYWYRQAAGRGLQLLFYSVGIGQISSEVPQNLSASRPQDRQFILSSKKLLLSDSGFYLCAWRAAATNEKLFFGSGTQLSVL.

As for this clone: The same CDR3 also results from other DNA sequences found in this sample. The rearrangement links TRBV12-3 or TRBV12-4 to TRBJ1-1, with TRBD1 matching 8 bases. The CDR3 spans 13 residues. V lost 6 bases to trimming and J lost 8 bases; unmatched junction nucleotides: 8. The CDR3 DNA sequence: TGTGCCAGCAGCTACGGGACAGGTAGAGAAGCTTTCTTT. It yields the protein CASSYGTGREAFF.

The chain uses TRBV9 and TRBJ2-3, with 12 nucleotides matching TRBD1. This CDR3 has 16 amino acids. V lost 3 bases, J lost 2 bases, and 4 bases stayed unmatched. Germline loops: CDR1 SGDLS, CDR2 YYNGEE. CDR3 protein: CASSGDRGLVTDTQYF. In DNA, the CDR3 is TGTGCCAGCAGCGGGGACAGGGGGCTAGTCACAGATACGCAGTATTTT. The entire variable domain, with the rest obtained from reference TRBV9 and TRBJ2-3, is as follows: DSGVTQTPKHLITATGQRVTLRCSPRSGDLSVYWYQQSLDQGLQFLIQYYNGEERAKGNILERFSAQQFPDLHSELNLSSLELGDSALYFCASSGDRGLVTDTQYFGPGTRLTVL.

This clone was recorded only once. The chain recombines TRBV30 with TRBJ2-7, with 9 bases fitting TRBD1. With 0 bases clipped from V and 5 bases from J, the junction kept 11 bases outside the gene matches. The V gene's germline CDR1 is GTSNPN and CDR2 SVGIG (reference sequence). CDR3 length: 16 amino acids. The DNA of the CDR3 is TGTGCCTGGAGTGTACTTTTGGGGACAGGGTCTAACGAGCAGTACTTC. Its protein is CAWSVLLGTGSNEQYF.

The CDR3 DNA reads TGTGCCAGCAGTCCACGGACTAACCCTACTGGGGCCAACGTCCTGACTTTC. It yields the protein CASSPRTNPTGANVLTF. The V and J genes are TRBV27 and TRBJ2-6; TRBD2 is a possible D gene (6 bases). The V and J ends lost 5 bases and 2 bases respectively, with 16 bases between them. Germline lookup yields CDR1 MNHEY and CDR2 SMNVEV (reference sequence). The length of the CDR3 is 17 residues.

The rearrangement uses TRBV2 and TRBJ1-2; 8 nucleotides align to TRBD1. CDR1 is SNHLY and CDR2 is FYNNEI in the germline V gene. Trimming cost V 7 bases and J 0 bases; bases outside gene matches: 7. The CDR3 is 15 residues long. The CDR3 DNA sequence: TGTGCCAGCATCCGGCAGGGGGCTTCTAACTATGGCTACACCTTC. The encoded protein is CASIRQGASNYGYTF.

This clone was detected ten times or more. The genes are TRBV4-1 and TRBJ1-5, with 7 nucleotides matching TRBD1. CDR3 length equals 16 residues. Trimming at V came to 3 bases and at J to 7 bases, leaving 12 bases not matched to a gene. Germline values: CDR1 MGHRA, CDR2 YSYEKL. In DNA form, the CDR3 reads TGCGCCAGCAGCCATAACGACAGGGCGGAAGCCCAGCCCCAGCATTTT. It is translated as CASSHNDRAEAQPQHF.

The genes are TRBV11-2 and TRBJ2-7, with 8 bases aligning to TRBD2. Germline-derived CDR1 and CDR2 are SGHAT and FQNNGV. The CDR3 runs to 14 residues. Trimming at V came to 3 bases and at J to 6 bases, leaving 7 bases not matched to a gene. The CDR3 spells CASSLLREVGEQYF. DNA of the CDR3: TGTGCCAGCAGCTTGTTGCGGGAGGTGGGCGAGCAGTACTTC.

V usage is TRBV29-1 and J usage is TRBJ2-3; D not certain. The CDR3 loop spans 14 amino acids. Germline V gene sequence: CDR1 SQVTM, CDR2 ANQGSEA. Trimming removed 5 bases at V and 0 bases at J, with 12 bases between. The CDR3 DNA is TGCAGCGTTACAAAGTTTATGAGCACAGATACGCAGTATTTT. Its translation: CSVTKFMSTDTQYF.

The chain combines TRBV3-1 (or the pseudogene TRBV3-2) with TRBJ2-2; the match to TRBD1 covers 8 bases. V trimming: 4 bases; J trimming: 2 bases; junction bases outside the gene matches: 6. The CDR3 loop spans 16 amino acids. Per germline, CDR1 LGHDT and CDR2 YNNKEL (reference sequence). In nucleotides, the CDR3 is TGTGCCAGCAGCCCGTACAGGGGGTCCAACACCGGGGAGCTGTTTTTT. This codes for CASSPYRGSNTGELFF.

V and J are TRBV7-9 and TRBJ1-1, with a possible D match to TRBD1 (6 bases). The CDR3 has 17 amino acids. V lost 0 bases, J lost 0 bases, and 14 bases lay in between. Germline lookup yields CDR1 SEHNR and CDR2 FQNEAQ (reference sequence). The CDR3: CASSLALGANMNTEAFF. DNA of the CDR3: TGTGCCAGCAGCTTAGCTTTGGGGGCAAACATGAACACTGAAGCTTTCTTT.